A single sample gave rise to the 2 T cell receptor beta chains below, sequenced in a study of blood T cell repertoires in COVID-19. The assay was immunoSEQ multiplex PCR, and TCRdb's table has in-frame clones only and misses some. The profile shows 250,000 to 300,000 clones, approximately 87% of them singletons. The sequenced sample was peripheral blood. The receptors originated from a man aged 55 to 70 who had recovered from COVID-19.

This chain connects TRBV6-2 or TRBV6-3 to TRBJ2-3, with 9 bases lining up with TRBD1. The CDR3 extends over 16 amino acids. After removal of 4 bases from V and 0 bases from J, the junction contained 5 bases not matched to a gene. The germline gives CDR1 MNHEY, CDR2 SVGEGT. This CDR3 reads CASSSSGTGSTDTQYF. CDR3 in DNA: TGTGCCAGCAGTTCGTCCGGGACAGGGAGCACAGATACGCAGTATTTT.

CDR3 sequence reads: CASSEWGDQPQHF. For the CDR3, the DNA is TGTGCCAGCAGTGAATGGGGAGATCAGCCCCAGCATTTT. The V gene is TRBV25-1, the J gene TRBJ1-5; D gene ambiguous. The V gene's germline CDR1 is MGHDK and CDR2 SYGVNS. This CDR3 spans 13 amino acids. Trimming cost V 1 base and J 5 bases, with 6 bases left between them.